This TCR beta chain was sequenced during a study of T cells in Graves' hyperthyroidism and ophthalmopathy (dated by TCRdb to between 2017 and 2020). With respect to the entire study: Peripheral blood samples were taken at initial diagnosis, before any treatment was given. After sampling, hyperthyroidism patients received methimazole starting at 30 mg daily, and ophthalmopathy patients received high-dose intravenous methylprednisolone. A discovery cohort of about 96 patients, approximately 45 with Graves' ophthalmopathy and about 58 with stable Graves' hyperthyroidism, was used to find distinguishing TCR V-J signatures. Prospective prediction of ophthalmopathy was tested in an independent validation cohort consisting of 18 to 20 hyperthyroidism patients and approximately 16 patients who later progressed to ophthalmopathy. According to the paper, TCR Vbeta CDR3 sequencing was carried out on more than 120 peripheral blood samples, which came from 40 to 45 ophthalmopathy, under 80 hyperthyroidism and some 17 progressor patients. The study also compared thyroid tissue and blood T-cell repertoires from several Graves' hyperthyroidism patients. The 100 discovery patients were randomly split 7:3 into training and test sets.

This clonotype came up many times. Its antigen is still unknown. Base quality data are lacking; no much larger clone is found one base away. Amplification of TCR beta CDR3 regions was carried out from RNA transcripts. For the first round of RT-PCR on the TCR CDR3, the HTBI primer set was used together with the Qiagen OneStep RT-PCR kit. A second multiplex PCR round built the libraries, followed by size selection and purification. Sequencing of the libraries was done on an Illumina HiSeq2000 using paired-end 100 bp reads. The paper's processing steps were these. SOAPnuke was used to process the raw data, removing reads that contained adapters or uncalled bases, had a mean Phred below 15, or lacked an exact match to the constant primer or identifier. COPE v1.2.5 was used to merge high-quality paired reads, and clonotypes were defined as unique nucleotide sequences. Clonotypes were aligned to IMGT TRBV, TRBD and TRBJ reference segments using MiTCR v1.1. The analysis included only V-J combinations with a frequency above 0.0001, which together covered 99% to 99.2% of the repertoires. A TCS score was defined as the ratio of F50 (clonal expansion) to E x V (chaos), with BLOSUM62-based TCRdist applied between CDR3 peptides within each V-J. Welch's t-statistics and random forest reduced fewer than 600 V-J features to roughly 13, which were used in a naive Bayes classifier (R e1071). TCRdb passed the public sequencing reads through fastp at Q25 and MiXCR, retaining productive beta sequences. Every entry covers one CDR3 protein and lists the most common genes and DNA from its rows. Here the V and J calls rest on TCRdb's processing, not on the authors' analysis. The sample contains a few hundred thousand distinct CDR3 sequences, 13% to 15% of them found a single time. In total, the top ten clones hold less than 20% of the sample.

Results the study describes overall, beyond this receptor: A 13 V-J signature model separated ophthalmopathy from stable hyperthyroidism, with around 91% sensitivity and 81.08% specificity in cross-validation and 80%/75% in testing. Most expanded thyroid clonotypes (frequency above 0.001) were also found in blood, which suggests that blood repertoires may mirror thyroid immune responses. Sample size was not statistically predetermined, and blinding of investigators to group allocation was not performed. In validation, the model predicted progression to ophthalmopathy a median of roughly 6.5 months before onset, with over 60% sensitivity and 72.22% specificity.

In the ophthalmopathy patients, disease was moderately to severely active, with a Clinical Activity Score of 3 or more, a NOSPECS grade of 4 or more, and a duration of less than 3 months. Patients with uncontrolled infections, other autoimmune diseases, pregnancy or lactation were excluded. Diagnoses relied on clinical symptoms, serum thyroxine and TRAb, thyroid ultrasound and orbital computed tomography. Ficoll-Paque density gradient centrifugation was used to isolate PBMCs from 10 ml of fresh peripheral blood. Trizol reagent was used to extract total RNA, and RNA quality was then checked on an Agilent 2100 Bioanalyzer. The sample was blood. This clonotype was obtained from a woman aged 25 to 39 with Graves' ophthalmopathy.

The CDR3: CASSQDRSQATEAFF. DNA sequence: TGCGCCAGCAGCCAAGATAGATCACAGGCGACTGAAGCTTTCTTT. The sequence links TRBV4-1 to TRBJ1-1, and the D gene may be TRBD1, 5 bases matching. Trimming removed 0 bases from V and 5 bases from J, leaving 13 bases between the germline ends. CDR1 and CDR2 (MGHRA, YSYEKL) derive from the germline V gene. CDR3 length: 15 amino acids, cysteine to phenylalanine. Only the CDR3 portion is preserved as DNA: 45 bases, with reading frame beginning at the first base.